The sequence of this T cell receptor beta chain was determined in a study of cytomegalovirus exposure and HLA in healthy donors. Amplification used 60 Vbeta primers and 13 Jbeta primers. The protocol was immunoSEQ multiplex PCR, while the TCRdb copy is restricted to in-frame clones and leaves out a portion. The sample contains approximately 93,000 clones, about four fifths of which appear only once. Germline values: CDR1 SGHNT, CDR2 YYREEE (reference sequence). The CDR3 has 15 amino acids. The trim removed 1 base at V and 2 bases at J, leaving 1 base unmatched. This clone appeared a single time. The sample was PBMCs. The receptor's source is a man in his forties or fifties in good health and CMV-seronegative. The chain combines TRBV5-4 with TRBJ2-7, with 12 bases matching TRBD2. The CDR3 bases are TGTGCCAGCAGCTTGTGGACTAGCGGGGCCTACGAGCAGTACTTC. As protein: CASSLWTSGAYEQYF.